This T cell receptor (beta chain) was recorded in a study of T cell clones after liver transplantation. At the level of the study: Standard immunosuppression, with no induction, continued until 12-24 months after transplant. Tolerance: complete withdrawal held at least one year, liver enzymes staying within twice normal.

Clones were read by immunoSEQ multiplex PCR, and TCRdb kept only the in-frame ones, dropping some. The sample records tens of thousands of clones, about 82% being singletons. Germline V gene data show CDR1 as SQVTM and CDR2 as ANQGSEA. The CDR3 runs to 17 residues. The germline V and J ends were trimmed by 7 bases and 5 bases, with 27 bases remaining between them. This chain joins TRBV29-1 and TRBJ2-1; TRBD2 is a possible D gene (7 bases). The sample in question was CD4+ T cells from blood, obtained approximately 45 months after liver transplant. This sequence was found in a human patient who received a liver transplant. A share of the T cells may be of graft donor origin. The CDR3 DNA reads as TGCAGCGCCCGCTCCCCTCAGGGGCGGGAGTTTAACAATGAGCAGTTCTTC. This encodes CSARSPQGREFNNEQFF.